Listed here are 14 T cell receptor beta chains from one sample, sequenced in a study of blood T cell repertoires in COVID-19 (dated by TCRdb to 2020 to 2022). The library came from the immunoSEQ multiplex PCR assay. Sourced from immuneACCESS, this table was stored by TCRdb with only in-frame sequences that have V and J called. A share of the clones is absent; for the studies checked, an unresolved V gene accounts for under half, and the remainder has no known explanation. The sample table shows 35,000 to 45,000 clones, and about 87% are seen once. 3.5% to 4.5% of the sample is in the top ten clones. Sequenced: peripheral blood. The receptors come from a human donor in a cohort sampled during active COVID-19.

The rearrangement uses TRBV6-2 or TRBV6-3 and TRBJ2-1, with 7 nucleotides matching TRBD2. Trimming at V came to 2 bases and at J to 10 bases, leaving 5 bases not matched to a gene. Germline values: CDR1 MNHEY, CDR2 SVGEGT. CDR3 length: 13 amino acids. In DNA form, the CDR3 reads TGTGCCAGCAGTTACAATAGCGGGTGGGAGCAGTTCTTC. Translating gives CASSYNSGWEQFF.

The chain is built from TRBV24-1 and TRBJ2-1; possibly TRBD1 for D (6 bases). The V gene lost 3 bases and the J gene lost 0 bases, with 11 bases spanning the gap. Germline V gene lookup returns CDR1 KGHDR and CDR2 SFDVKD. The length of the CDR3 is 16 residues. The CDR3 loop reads CATSDPQGSSYNEQFF. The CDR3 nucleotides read TGTGCCACCAGTGATCCCCAGGGGAGCTCCTACAATGAGCAGTTCTTC.

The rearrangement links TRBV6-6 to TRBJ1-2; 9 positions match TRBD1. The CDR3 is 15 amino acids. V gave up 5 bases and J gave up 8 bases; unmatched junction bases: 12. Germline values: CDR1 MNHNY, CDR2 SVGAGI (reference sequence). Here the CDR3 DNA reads TGTGCCAGCAGTCCACTTAGGACAGGGGAGGGCGGCTACACCTTC. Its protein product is CASSPLRTGEGGYTF.

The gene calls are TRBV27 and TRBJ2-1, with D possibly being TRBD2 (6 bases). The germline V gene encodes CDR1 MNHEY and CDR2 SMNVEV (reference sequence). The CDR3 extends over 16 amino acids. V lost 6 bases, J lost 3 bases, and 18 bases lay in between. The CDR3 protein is CASRSLGVAVYNEQFF. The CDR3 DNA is TGTGCCAGCAGATCCTTGGGGGTAGCGGTCTACAATGAGCAGTTCTTC.

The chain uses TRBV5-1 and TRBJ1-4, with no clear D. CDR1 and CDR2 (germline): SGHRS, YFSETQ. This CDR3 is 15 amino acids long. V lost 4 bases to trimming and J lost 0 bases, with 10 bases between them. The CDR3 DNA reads TGCGCCAGCAGCCTTGCCAGTGCAACTAATGAAAAACTGTTTTTT. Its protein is CASSLASATNEKLFF.

The CDR3 nucleotides read TGTGCCAGCAGCGCCCAACTACGGGAGGGACCTAACAATGAGCAGTTCTTC. Encoded protein: CASSAQLREGPNNEQFF. This chain connects TRBV9 to TRBJ2-1; 8 bases map to TRBD2. The V and J ends lost 3 bases and 5 bases, in that order; junction bases with no gene match: 13. CDR1 is SGDLS, CDR2 YYNGEE, per germline. CDR3 length: 17 amino acids. The full variable domain, rest sourced from reference TRBV9 and TRBJ2-1, is DSGVTQTPKHLITATGQRVTLRCSPRSGDLSVYWYQQSLDQGLQFLIQYYNGEERAKGNILERFSAQQFPDLHSELNLSSLELGDSALYFCASSAQLREGPNNEQFFGPGTRLTVL.

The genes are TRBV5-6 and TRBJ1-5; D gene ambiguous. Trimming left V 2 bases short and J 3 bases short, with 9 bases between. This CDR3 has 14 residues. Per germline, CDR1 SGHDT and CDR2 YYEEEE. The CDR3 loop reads CASSFRANNQPQHF. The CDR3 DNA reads TGTGCCAGCAGCTTTCGCGCCAACAATCAGCCCCAGCATTTT.

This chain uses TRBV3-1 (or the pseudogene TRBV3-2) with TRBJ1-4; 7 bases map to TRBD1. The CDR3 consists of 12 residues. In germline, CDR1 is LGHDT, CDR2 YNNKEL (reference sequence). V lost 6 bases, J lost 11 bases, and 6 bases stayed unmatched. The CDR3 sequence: CASSPDRNKLFF. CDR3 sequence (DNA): TGTGCCAGCAGTCCGGACAGGAACAAACTGTTTTTT.

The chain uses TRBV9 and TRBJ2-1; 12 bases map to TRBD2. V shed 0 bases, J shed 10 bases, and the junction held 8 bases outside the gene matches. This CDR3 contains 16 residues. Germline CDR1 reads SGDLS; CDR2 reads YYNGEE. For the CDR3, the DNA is TGTGCCAGCAGCGTAGAGGCGACTAGCGGGGGTGGCGAGCAGTTCTTC. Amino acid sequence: CASSVEATSGGGEQFF.

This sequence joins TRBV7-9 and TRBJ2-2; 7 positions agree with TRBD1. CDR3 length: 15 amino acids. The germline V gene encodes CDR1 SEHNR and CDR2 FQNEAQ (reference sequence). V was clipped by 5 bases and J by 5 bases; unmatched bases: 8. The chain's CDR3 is CASSAGTARTGELFF. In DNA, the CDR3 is TGTGCCAGCAGCGCCGGGACAGCGCGGACCGGGGAGCTGTTTTTT.

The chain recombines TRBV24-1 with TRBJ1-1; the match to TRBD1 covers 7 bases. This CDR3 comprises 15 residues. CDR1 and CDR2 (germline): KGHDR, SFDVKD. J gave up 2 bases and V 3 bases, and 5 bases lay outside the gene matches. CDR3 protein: CATSDEGALNTEAFF. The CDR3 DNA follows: TGTGCCACCAGTGATGAGGGGGCTCTTAACACTGAAGCTTTCTTT.

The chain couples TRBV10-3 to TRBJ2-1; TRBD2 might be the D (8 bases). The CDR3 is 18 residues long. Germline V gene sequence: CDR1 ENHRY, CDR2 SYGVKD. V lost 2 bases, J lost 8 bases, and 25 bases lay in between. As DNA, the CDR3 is TGTGCCATCAGTGAGCGGCAGGGGGGAGATAGCGGGACAGATGAGCAGTTCTTC. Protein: CAISERQGGDSGTDEQFF.

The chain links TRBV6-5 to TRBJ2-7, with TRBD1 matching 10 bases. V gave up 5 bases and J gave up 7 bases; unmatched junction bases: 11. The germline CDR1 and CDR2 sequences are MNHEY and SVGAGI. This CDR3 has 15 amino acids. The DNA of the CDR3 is TGTGCCAGCAGTCGCCCTGACAGGGGGCTGGAGGAGCAGTACTTC. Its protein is CASSRPDRGLEEQYF.

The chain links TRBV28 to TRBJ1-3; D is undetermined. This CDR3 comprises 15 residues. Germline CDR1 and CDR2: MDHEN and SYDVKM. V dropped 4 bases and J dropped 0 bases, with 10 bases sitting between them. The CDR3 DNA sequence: TGTGCCAGCAGTTCTCCCGGGAACTCTGGAAACACCATATATTTT. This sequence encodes CASSSPGNSGNTIYF.